The 3 T cell receptor beta chains in this list originate from one sample, sequenced in a study of blood T cell repertoires in COVID-19. The data were produced by immunoSEQ multiplex PCR, yet TCRdb's version contains in-frame clones alone and is incomplete. The table includes 400,000 to 550,000 clones, nearly 90% detected once. The material sequenced was PBMCs or T cells enriched from blood (not recorded which). The receptors here all came from a woman between 18 and 30 years old with acute COVID-19.

In DNA, the CDR3 is TGTGCCAGCAGCTTGACTAGCGGGATATCCCAAGAGACCCAGTACTTC. This translates into CASSLTSGISQETQYF. V is TRBV7-2 and J is TRBJ2-5, with TRBD2 identical over 11 bases. Unmatched junction bases numbered 4, after V lost 3 bases and J lost 1 base. Germline loops: CDR1 SGHTA, CDR2 FQGNSA. The CDR3 runs 16 residues.

The CDR3 region is CASSLIRAGVTDTQYF. The CDR3 DNA reads TGTGCCAGCAGCTTGATTAGAGCGGGAGTGACAGATACGCAGTATTTT. J is TRBJ2-3 and V is TRBV5-4; 8 bases match TRBD2. V lost 1 base and J lost 3; bases outside the gene matches: 7. The CDR3 spans 16 residues. The germline CDR1 and CDR2 sequences are SGHNT and YYREEE (reference sequence).

The J gene is TRBJ1-1, the V gene TRBV29-1; D not resolved. The CDR3 is 13 amino acids. The germline V gene encodes CDR1 SQVTM and CDR2 ANQGSEA. Trimming removed 5 bases from V and 1 base from J, with 11 bases in between. The CDR3 DNA is TGCAGCGTTCATAAACAAGAGAACACTGAAGCTTTCTTT. Its translation: CSVHKQENTEAFF. The full variable domain, rest sourced from reference TRBV29-1 and TRBJ1-1, is SAVISQKPSRDICQRGTSLTIQCQVDSQVTMMFWYRQQPGQSLTLIATANQGSEATYESGFVIDKFPISRPNLTFSTLTVSNMSPEDSSIYLCSVHKQENTEAFFGQGTRLTVV.